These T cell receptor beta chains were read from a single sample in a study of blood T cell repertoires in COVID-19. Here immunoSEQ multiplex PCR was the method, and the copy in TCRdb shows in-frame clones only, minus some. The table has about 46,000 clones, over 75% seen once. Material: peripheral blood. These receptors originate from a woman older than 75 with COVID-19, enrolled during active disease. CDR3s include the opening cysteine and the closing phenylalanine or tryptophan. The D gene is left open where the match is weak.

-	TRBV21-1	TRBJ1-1	CASSKLGDRGSVTEAFF
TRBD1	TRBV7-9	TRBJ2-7	CASSSGTAFRF
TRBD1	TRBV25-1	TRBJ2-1	CASGSPGTGSSYNEQFF
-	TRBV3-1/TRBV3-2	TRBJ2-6	CASSQKQGKANVLTF
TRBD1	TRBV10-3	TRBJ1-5	CAISEGTGWEPQHF
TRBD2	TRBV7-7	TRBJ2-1	CASSPWGAGGYYNEQFF
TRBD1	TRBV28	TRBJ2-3	CASRAGQGTDTQYF
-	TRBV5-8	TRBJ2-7	CASSLWRSSYEQYF
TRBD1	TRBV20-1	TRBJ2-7	CSASGQGAGEQYF
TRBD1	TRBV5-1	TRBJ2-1	CASSWWTGSSYNEQFF
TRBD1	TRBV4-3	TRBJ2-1	CASSQKTDRGPVNEQFF
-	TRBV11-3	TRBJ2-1	CASSSLGNSYNEQFF
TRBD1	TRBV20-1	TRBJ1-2	CSASGTGSTYGYTF
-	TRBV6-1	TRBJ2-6	CASSDRGQYSGANVLTF
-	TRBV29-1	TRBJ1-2	CSVTTSYSSYGYTF
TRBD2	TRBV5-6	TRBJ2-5	CASSLRRLAGVQETQYF
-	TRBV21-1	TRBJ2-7	CAKSFAYEQYF
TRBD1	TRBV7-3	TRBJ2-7	CASSYRDRDYEQYF
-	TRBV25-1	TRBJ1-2	CASSDSGQLVGYTF
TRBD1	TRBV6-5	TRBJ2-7	CASSRGRDRTYEQYF
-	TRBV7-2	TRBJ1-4	CASSLQGSNEKLFF
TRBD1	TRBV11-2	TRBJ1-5	CASSPDRGGQPQHF
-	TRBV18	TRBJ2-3	CASSPSGPDTQYF
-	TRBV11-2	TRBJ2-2	CASSLASGNTGELFF
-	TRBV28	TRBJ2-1	CASILGALGGEQFF
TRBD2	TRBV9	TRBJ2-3	CASSGGLAGVDTQYF
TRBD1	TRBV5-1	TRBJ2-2	CASSLQGATGELFF
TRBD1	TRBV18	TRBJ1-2	CASSPGTGYGYTF
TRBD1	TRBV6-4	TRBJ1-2	CASSTVRGRSGMYGYTF
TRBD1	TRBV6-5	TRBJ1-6	CASARGEDGSPLHF
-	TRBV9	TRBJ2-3	CASSVFTSADTQYF
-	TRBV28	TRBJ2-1	CASSRGGGDEQFF
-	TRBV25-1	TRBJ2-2	CASSDGGTGELFF
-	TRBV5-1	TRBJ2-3	CASSRQGTDTQYF
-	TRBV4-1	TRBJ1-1	CASSQGPGAKEMNTEAFF
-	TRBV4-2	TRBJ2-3	CASSQGNLASSTDTQYF
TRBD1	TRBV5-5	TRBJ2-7	CASSLWTGAYEQYF
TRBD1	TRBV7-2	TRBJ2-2	CASSLGQLRAGELFF
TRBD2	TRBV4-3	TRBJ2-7	CASSQDYGRAPYEQYF
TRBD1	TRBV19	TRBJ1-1	CASSIGDSDEAFF
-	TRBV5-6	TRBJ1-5	CASSLVGATQPQHF
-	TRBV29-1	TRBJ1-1	CSVDVNSGTEAFF
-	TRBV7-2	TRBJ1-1	CASSLGGGRVTEAFF
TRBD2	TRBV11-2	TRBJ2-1	CASSLVVLAGGSHEQFF
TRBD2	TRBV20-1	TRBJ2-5	CSAIELAGGKETQYF
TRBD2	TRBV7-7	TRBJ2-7	CASSPSLLAGGGEQYF
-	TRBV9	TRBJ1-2	CASGERDGYTF
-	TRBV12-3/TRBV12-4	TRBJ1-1	CASSPGHLTEAFF
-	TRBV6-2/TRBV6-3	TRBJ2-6	CASSYDTSGANVLTF
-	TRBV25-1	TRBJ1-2	CASRRTGLDYGYTF
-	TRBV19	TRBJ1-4	CASTSRPLTGTNEKLFF